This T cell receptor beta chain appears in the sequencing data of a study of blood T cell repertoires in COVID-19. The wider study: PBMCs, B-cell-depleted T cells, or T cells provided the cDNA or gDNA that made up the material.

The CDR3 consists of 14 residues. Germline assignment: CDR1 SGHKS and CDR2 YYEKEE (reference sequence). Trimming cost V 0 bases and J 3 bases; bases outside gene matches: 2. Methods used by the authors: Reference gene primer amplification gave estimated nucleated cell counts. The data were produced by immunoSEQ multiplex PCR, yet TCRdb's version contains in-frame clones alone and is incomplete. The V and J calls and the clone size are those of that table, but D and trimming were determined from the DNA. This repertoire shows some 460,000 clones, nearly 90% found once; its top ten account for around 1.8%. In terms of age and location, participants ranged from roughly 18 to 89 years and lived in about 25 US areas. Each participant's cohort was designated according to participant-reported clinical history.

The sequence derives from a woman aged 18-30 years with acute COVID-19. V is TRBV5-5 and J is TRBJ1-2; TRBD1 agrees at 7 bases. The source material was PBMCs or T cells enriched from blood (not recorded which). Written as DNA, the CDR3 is TGTGCCAGCAGCTTGGAGGGGGCGGACTATGGCTACACCTTC. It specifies CASSLEGADYGYTF.